The entry that follows covers one T cell receptor beta chain sequence. The target antigen is unknown. The CDR3 is made up of 16 amino acids. With V trimmed by 2 bases and J by 1 base, 6 bases remained unmatched. Germline V lookup: CDR1 LNHNV, CDR2 YYDKDF (reference sequence). Both 60 Vbeta primers and 13 Jbeta primers went into the PCR. The table came from immunoSEQ multiplex PCR; TCRdb's copy has only in-frame clones and leaves some out. Among around 100,000 clones listed, around 66% were seen once. The data originate from a study of cytomegalovirus exposure and HLA in healthy donors. Study results and limitations: Relative to the roughly 640-donor mean, N-insertions were reportedly fewer in an Asian-associated ancestry cluster in a later analysis. Prediction of most subjects' HLA-A and HLA-B alleles by TCR beta sequences was reportedly accurate. Reported performance of the classifier showed diagnosis of cytomegalovirus status with high specificity and sensitivity.

The rearrangement uses TRBV15 and TRBJ2-7; 9 bases match TRBD2. The TCR originated in a woman aged 45-60 years in good health and CMV-seronegative. Specimen: PBMCs. The CDR3 region is CATSRTGTSKSYEQYF. The CDR3 nucleotides read TGTGCCACCAGCAGAACTGGGACTAGCAAATCCTACGAGCAGTACTTC.